This entry concerns a single T cell receptor beta chain. What it binds is not known. These data originate in a study of vaccination effects on CD4 cells after COVID-19. Antigen-specific CD4+ T cell clonotypes were called by their expansion after viral peptide-pool culture in ViraFEST. Subsequent to a culture period of around eleven days, CD4+ T cells were isolated. As their vaccination, participants received two doses of either BNT162b2 or mRNA-1273. Negative nucleocapsid antibody tests before and after vaccination confirmed no previous SARS-CoV-2 infection. Wells of a few million PBMC each were grown with about 9.3 IU/ml IL-2 and 8.5 to 10 ug/ml peptides. On day 3 and again on day 7, half the medium was replaced with IL-2 medium. Profiled with immunoSEQ multiplex PCR; TCRdb holds only in-frame clones, not every one. The table lists approximately 70,000 clones, about 80% of them singletons. The material was CD4+ T cells from PBMCs cultured with HCoV-229E spike peptides, obtained after COVID-19 vaccination. This receptor was taken from a human donor who received a COVID-19 vaccine.

The CDR3 loop is CASSQGGTGIEKLFF. The CDR3 region has the DNA TGTGCCAGCAGCCAAGGGGGGACAGGGATTGAAAAACTGTTTTTT. The chain couples TRBV3-1 (or the pseudogene TRBV3-2) to TRBJ1-4, with 9 bases that match TRBD1. This CDR3 is 15 amino acids long. Germline lookup yields CDR1 LGHDT and CDR2 YNNKEL (reference sequence). Trimming at V came to 1 base and at J to 7 bases, leaving 4 bases not matched to a gene.